This T cell receptor beta chain was documented in a study of T cell clones after liver transplantation (dated by TCRdb to about 2019). At the level of the whole study: The samples were obtained from ITN030ST, a randomized trial that attempted immunosuppression withdrawal within 2 years after liver transplantation. Donor-reactive T cell clones were identified using TCRbeta sequencing after a pre-transplant mixed lymphocyte reaction and were then followed in post-transplant blood. As an antigen-independent comparator for the donor-reactive sequences, third party-reactive TCRbeta sequences from pre-transplant MLRs were identified as well. Of the eight recipients, three were HCV-positive, while the remaining recipients had been transplanted for non-autoimmune, non-viral indications. Until randomization at 12-24 months post-transplant, subjects were given standard immunosuppression, with no induction therapy. Tolerance was defined as complete immunosuppression withdrawal for at least one year with no rise in liver enzymes beyond twice the upper limit of normal. Blood samples were taken pre-transplant, pre-randomization before withdrawal, and post-randomization after full withdrawal or failed withdrawal. The studied cohort comprised 8 liver transplant recipients, 3 classified as tolerant and 5 as non-tolerant. What the study reported, not specific to this receptor: Conclusions were preliminary, limited by small, heterogeneous patient numbers and non-standardized post-transplant time points. Because allograft tissue specimens were not available, migration of donor-reactive T cells into the graft, rather than deletion, may have occurred. In two subjects, low numbers of available donor cells limited the measurable donor-reactive repertoire. In 5 of 8 subjects, regardless of tolerance or HCV status, circulating donor-reactive CD4 TCRbeta sequences dropped significantly post-transplant. When repertoire turnover was taken into account, detection of donor-reactive sequences was significantly reduced in 7 of 8 subjects for CD4 and in 8 of 8 subjects for CD8. Donor-reactive sequences declined more than third party-reactive ones, suggesting partial antigen-specific deletion unrelated to withdrawal success.

Unstimulated PBMCs, after thawing, were stained for CD3, CD4 and CD8 and then FACS-sorted into CD3+CD4+ and CD3+CD8+ populations. All 8 studied subjects were randomized to withdrawal of immunosuppression. The Qiagen DNeasy Blood and Tissue Kit was used to isolate genomic DNA. Comments on this clone: Its antigen remains unidentified. Base qualities are not recorded, but no much larger clone differs from it by a single base.

Using immunoSEQ, frozen genomic DNA was subjected to high-throughput TCRbeta CDR3 sequencing, a process that included PCR amplification, mapping, bias correction and internal controls. Under the source paper's analysis protocol: Productive rearrangements were retained, and unique TCRbeta sequences were defined by the CDR3 nucleotide sequence together with the V and J gene. For a sequence to be called donor-reactive, it needed a frequency of at least 0.01% and at least 5-fold expansion in CFSE-low cells compared with unstimulated pre-transplant cells. Per-subject minimum frequency thresholds, based on the lowest-template unstimulated sample, ensured at least 90% detection power. Jensen-Shannon divergence between the top 1000 TCRbeta sequences post-transplant and pre-transplant was used to measure repertoire turnover. Two-sided Fisher's exact tests were used to test for changes in how often donor-reactive sequences were detected. Imported from immuneACCESS, the table was reduced by TCRdb to in-frame sequences with V and J called. These copies leave out some clones; in studies compared against another copy, an unresolved V gene accounts for under half, and the cause of the remainder is not known. From that table come the V and J calls and clone size; the DNA was used to work out D and trimming. The sample data list tens of thousands of clones, and less than 85% of these were observed just once. Over 2.5% of the sample is taken by the ten largest.

V is pared back by 0 bases and J by 8 bases, with 15 bases lying between the germline termini. The CDR3, cysteine through phenylalanine, is 15 amino acids long. The kept DNA is CDR3 alone, 45 bases in frame from the first base. The germline V gene yields SGDLS for CDR1 and YYNGEE for CDR2. The sample consisted of CD4+ T cells from blood, taken at the approximately 15-month timepoint. The chain uses TRBV9 and TRBJ1-3; possibly the D gene is TRBD1, per 5 matching bases. This receptor was taken from a human patient who received a liver transplant. Some T cells may be donor cells from the graft after a transplant. The CDR3 is CASSVGGTASDTIYF. The bases read TGTGCCAGCAGCGTAGGAGGGACCGCCTCAGACACCATATATTTT.